This TCR beta chain was sequenced for a study of T cells after yellow fever vaccination. Study-level information: For low cell numbers, libraries were made with SMART-Seq v4 Ultra Low Input.

Notes on the study in general: Researchers report a weaker secondary response that nonetheless peaked faster, day 5 versus 15. Clonotypes found in both CD4 and CD8 compartments made up a small share.

Template-switching 5'RACE yielded the TCR cDNA; a universal primer site and UMIs were added in the process. TCRdb fed the 5' RACE reads into MiXCR, producing one record per CDR3 protein. The data hold some 300,000 distinct CDR3 sequences, with around 10% observed a single time. This clonotype was counted ten times or more. As yet, its antigen is unknown. Sequencing used CD4+ T cells sorted from PBMCs, obtained 45 days after the yellow fever booster vaccination. The source of this sequence is a man in his late teens or twenties who received the YFV17D yellow fever vaccine.

CDR3 protein: CSARTSGGTQYF. The CDR3 nucleotides read TGCAGTGCTAGAACTAGCGGGGGCACGCAGTATTTT. The chain carries TRBV20-1 and TRBJ2-3; 11 positions agree with TRBD2. Trimming at V came to 2 bases and at J to 9 bases, leaving 1 base not matched to a gene. This CDR3 comprises 12 residues. Germline V lookup: CDR1 DFQATT, CDR2 SNEGSKA (reference sequence).